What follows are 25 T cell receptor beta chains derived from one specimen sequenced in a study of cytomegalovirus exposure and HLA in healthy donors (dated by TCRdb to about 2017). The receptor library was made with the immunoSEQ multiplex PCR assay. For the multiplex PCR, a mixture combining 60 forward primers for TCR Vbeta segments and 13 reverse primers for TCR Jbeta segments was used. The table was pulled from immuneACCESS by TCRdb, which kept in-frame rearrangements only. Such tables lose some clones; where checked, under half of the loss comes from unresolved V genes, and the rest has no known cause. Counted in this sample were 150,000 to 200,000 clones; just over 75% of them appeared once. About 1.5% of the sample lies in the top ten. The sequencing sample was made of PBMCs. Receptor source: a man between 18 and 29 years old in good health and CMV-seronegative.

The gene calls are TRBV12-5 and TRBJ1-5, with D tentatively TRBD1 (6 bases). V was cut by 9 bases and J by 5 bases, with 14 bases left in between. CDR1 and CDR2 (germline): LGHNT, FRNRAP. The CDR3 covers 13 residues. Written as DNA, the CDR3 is TGTGCTAGCACAACAGGGCCCCATCAGCCCCAGCATTTT. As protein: CASTTGPHQPQHF.

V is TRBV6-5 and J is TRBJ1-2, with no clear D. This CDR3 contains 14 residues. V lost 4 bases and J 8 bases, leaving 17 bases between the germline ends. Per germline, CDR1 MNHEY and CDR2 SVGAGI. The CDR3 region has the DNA TGTGCCAGCAGTTCCAGCAGGCCGTCCGGAGGCTACACCTTC. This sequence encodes CASSSSRPSGGYTF.

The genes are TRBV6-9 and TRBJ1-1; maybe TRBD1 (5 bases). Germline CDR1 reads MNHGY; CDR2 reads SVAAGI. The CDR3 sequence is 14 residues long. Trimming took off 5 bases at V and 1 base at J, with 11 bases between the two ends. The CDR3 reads CASSRTKENTEAFF. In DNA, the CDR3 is TGTGCCAGCAGTCGGACAAAAGAGAACACTGAAGCTTTCTTT.

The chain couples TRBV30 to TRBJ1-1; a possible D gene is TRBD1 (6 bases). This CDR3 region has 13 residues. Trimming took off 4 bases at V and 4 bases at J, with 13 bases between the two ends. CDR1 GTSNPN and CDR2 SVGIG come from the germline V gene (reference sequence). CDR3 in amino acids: CAWNREYSTEAFF. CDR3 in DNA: TGTGCCTGGAACAGGGAATACAGCACTGAAGCTTTCTTT.

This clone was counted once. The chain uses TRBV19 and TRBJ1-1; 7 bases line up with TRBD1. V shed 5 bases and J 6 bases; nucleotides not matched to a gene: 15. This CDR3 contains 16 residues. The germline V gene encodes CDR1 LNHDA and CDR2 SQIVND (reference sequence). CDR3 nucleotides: TGTGCCAGTAGTGACCCGGGACAGCTCCCCGGGGCTGAAGCTTTCTTT. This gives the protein CASSDPGQLPGAEAFF.

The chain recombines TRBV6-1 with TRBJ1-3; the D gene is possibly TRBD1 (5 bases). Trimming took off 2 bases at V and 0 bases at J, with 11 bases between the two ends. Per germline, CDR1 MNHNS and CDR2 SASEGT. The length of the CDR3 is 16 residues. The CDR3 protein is CASSEWGGDSGNTIYF. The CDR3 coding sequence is TGTGCCAGCAGTGAATGGGGAGGGGACTCTGGAAACACCATATATTTT.

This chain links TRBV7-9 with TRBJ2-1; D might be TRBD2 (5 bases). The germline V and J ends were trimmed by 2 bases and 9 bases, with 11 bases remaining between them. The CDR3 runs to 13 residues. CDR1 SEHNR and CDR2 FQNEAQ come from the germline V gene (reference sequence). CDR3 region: CASSLPSSIEQFF. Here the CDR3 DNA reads TGTGCCAGCAGCTTACCTTCTAGCATTGAGCAGTTCTTC.

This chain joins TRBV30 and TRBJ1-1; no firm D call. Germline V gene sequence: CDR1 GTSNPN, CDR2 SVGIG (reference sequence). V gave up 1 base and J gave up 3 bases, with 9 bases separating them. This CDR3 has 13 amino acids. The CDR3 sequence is CAWSESGHTEAFF. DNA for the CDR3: TGTGCCTGGAGTGAGTCGGGTCACACTGAAGCTTTCTTT.

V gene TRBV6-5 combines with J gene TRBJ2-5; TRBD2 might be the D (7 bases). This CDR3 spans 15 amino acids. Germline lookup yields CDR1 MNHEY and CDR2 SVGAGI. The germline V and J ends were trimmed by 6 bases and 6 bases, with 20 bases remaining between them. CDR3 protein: CASSQRGGGPQTQYF. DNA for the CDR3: TGTGCCAGCAGCCAAAGGGGGGGAGGGCCGCAGACCCAGTACTTC.

The CDR3 bases are TGTGCCAGCAGTGCAACGGGACAGGGCTATGTACCTAACACTGAAGCTTTCTTT. It codes for CASSATGQGYVPNTEAFF. The V gene is TRBV27, the J gene TRBJ1-1; TRBD1 agrees at 9 bases. The length of the CDR3 is 18 residues. The V and J ends lost 5 bases and 2 bases, in that order; junction bases with no gene match: 15. Germline V gene sequence: CDR1 MNHEY, CDR2 SMNVEV (reference sequence).

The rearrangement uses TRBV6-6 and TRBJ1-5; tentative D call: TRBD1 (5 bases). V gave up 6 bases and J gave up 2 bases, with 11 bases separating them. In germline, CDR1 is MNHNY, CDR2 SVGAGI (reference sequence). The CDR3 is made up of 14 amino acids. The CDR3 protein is CASRDQGGNQPQHF. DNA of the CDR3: TGTGCCAGCAGGGACCAGGGTGGCAATCAGCCCCAGCATTTT.

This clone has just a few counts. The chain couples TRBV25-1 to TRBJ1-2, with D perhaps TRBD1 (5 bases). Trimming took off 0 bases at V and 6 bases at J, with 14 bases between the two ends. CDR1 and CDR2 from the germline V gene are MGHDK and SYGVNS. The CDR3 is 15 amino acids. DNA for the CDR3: TGTGCCAGCAGTGAATATGAGGGGAGGTTGAATGGCTACACCTTC. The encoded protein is CASSEYEGRLNGYTF.

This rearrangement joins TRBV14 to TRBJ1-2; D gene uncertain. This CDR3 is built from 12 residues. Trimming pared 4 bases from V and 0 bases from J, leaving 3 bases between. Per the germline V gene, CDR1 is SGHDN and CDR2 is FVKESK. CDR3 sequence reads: CASSLANYGYTF. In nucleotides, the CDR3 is TGTGCCAGCAGCCTAGCTAACTATGGCTACACCTTC.

CDR3 coding DNA: TGCGCCAGCAGCTTTACGGGCGGGGGAGTCTACAATGAGCAGTTCTTC. Protein: CASSFTGGGVYNEQFF. The chain has TRBV5-1 and TRBJ2-1, with TRBD2 matching 7 bases. The CDR3 totals 16 residues. V was pared by 2 bases and J by 3 bases, with 8 bases of the junction left unmatched. Germline loops: CDR1 SGHRS, CDR2 YFSETQ.

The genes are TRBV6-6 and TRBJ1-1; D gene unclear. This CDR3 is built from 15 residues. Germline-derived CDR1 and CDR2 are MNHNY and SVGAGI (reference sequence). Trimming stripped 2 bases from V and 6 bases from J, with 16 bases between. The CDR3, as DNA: TGTGCCAGCAGTTACCGCCCCACTCATGTCGCTGAAGCTTTCTTT. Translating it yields CASSYRPTHVAEAFF.

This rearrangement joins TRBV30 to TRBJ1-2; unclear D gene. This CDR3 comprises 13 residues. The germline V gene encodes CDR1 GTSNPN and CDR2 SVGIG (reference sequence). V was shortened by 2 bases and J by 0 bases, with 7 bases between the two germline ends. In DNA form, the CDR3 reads TGTGCCTGGAGTTACAACGCTAACTATGGCTACACCTTC. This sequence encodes CAWSYNANYGYTF.

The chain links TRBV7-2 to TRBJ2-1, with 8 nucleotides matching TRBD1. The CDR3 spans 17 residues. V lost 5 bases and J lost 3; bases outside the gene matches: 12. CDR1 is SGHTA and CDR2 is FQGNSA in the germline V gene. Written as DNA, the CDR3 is TGTGCCAGCAGCAAGAGCCCGGGACAGGTGCTCTACAATGAGCAGTTCTTC. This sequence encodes CASSKSPGQVLYNEQFF. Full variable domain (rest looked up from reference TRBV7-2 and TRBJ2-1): GAGVSQSPSNKVTEKGKDVELRCDPISGHTALYWYRQSLGQGLEFLIYFQGNSAPDKSGLPSDRFSAERTGGSVSTLTIQRTQQEDSAVYLCASSKSPGQVLYNEQFFGPGTRLTVL.

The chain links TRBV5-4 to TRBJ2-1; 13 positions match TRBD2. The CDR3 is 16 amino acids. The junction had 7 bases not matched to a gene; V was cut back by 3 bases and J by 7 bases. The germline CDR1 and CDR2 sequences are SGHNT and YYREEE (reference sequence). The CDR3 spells CASSSRTSGSWNEQFF. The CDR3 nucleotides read TGTGCCAGCAGCTCCCGGACTAGCGGGAGTTGGAATGAGCAGTTCTTC.

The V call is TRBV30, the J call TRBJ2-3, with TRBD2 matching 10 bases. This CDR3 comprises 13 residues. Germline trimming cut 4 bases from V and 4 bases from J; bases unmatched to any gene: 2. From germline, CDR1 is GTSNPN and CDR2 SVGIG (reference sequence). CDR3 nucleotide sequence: TGTGCCTGGAATAGCGGGGGGCCAGATACGCAGTATTTT. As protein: CAWNSGGPDTQYF.

The CDR3 region has the DNA TGTGCCAGCAGCCCACCAATCCAAAGCGGGAGGGGGACCCAAGAGACCCAGTACTTC. It is translated as CASSPPIQSGRGTQETQYF. This chain connects TRBV7-9 to TRBJ2-5, with 10 bases fitting TRBD2. CDR3 length: 19 residues. Trimming at V came to 5 bases and at J to 1 base, leaving 16 bases not matched to a gene. Looked up from germline, CDR1 is SEHNR and CDR2 is FQNEAQ (reference sequence).

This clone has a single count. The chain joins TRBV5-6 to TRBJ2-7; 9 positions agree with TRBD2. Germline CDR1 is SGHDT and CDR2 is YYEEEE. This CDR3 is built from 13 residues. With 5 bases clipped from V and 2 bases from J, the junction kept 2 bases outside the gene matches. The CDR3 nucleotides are TGTGCCAGCAGAATAGCGGGGGCCTACGAGCAGTACTTC. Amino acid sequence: CASRIAGAYEQYF.

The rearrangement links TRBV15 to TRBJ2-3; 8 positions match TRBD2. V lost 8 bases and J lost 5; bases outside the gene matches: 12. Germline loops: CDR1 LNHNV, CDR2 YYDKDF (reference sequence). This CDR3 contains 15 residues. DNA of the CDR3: TGTGCCACCCGGGAGGGCGGGTTTGGGAAAGATACGCAGTATTTT. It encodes CATREGGFGKDTQYF. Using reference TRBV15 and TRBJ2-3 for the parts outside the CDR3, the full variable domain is DAMVIQNPRYQVTQFGKPVTLSCSQTLNHNVMYWYQQKSSQAPKLLFHYYDKDFNNEADTPDNFQSRRPNTSFCFLDIRSPGLGDTAMYLCATREGGFGKDTQYFGPGTRLTVL.

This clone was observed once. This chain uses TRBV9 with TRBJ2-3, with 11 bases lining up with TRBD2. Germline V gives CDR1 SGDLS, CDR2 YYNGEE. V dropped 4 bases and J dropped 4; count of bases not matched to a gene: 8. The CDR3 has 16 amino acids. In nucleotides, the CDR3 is TGTGCCAGCAGCCTACAACTAGCGGGAGACCCAGATACGCAGTATTTT. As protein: CASSLQLAGDPDTQYF.

DNA of the CDR3: TGTGCCTGGAGTGTCGACGGGTACTCTGGAAACACCATATATTTT. This codes for CAWSVDGYSGNTIYF. The chain recombines TRBV30 with TRBJ1-3; D ambiguous. This CDR3 is built from 15 residues. CDR1 GTSNPN and CDR2 SVGIG come from the germline V gene (reference sequence). V was clipped by 0 bases and J by 0 bases, with 9 bases between them.

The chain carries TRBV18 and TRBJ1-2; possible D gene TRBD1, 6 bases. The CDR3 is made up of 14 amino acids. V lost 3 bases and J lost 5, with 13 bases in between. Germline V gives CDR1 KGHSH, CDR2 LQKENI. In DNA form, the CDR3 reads TGTGCCAGCTCACCGCAGGGGCTGCAATATGGCTACACCTTC. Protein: CASSPQGLQYGYTF.